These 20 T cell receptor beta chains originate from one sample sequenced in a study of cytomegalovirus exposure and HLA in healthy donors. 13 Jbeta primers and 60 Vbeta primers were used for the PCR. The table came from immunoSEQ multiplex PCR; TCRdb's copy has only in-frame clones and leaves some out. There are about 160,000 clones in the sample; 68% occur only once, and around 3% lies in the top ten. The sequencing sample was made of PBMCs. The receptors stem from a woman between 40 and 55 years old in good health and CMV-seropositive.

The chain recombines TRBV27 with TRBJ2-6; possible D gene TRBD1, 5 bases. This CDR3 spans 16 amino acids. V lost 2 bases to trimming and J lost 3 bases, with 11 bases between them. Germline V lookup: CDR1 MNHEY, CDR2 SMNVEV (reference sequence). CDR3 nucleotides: TGTGCCAGCAGTTTAGCAGGGCAAAGTGGGGCCAACGTCCTGACTTTC. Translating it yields CASSLAGQSGANVLTF.

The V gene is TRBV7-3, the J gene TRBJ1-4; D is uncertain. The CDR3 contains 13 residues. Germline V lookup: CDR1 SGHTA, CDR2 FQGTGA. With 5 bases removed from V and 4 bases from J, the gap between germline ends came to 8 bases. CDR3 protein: CASSPGRNEKLFF. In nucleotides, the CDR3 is TGTGCCAGCAGCCCCGGTCGTAATGAAAAACTGTTTTTT.

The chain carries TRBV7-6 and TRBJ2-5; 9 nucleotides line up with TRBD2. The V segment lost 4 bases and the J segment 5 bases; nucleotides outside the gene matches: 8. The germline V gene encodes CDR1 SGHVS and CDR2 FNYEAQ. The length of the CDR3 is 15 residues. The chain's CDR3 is CASSSEAGGLETQYF. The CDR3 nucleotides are TGTGCCAGCAGCTCAGAAGCGGGAGGATTGGAGACCCAGTACTTC.

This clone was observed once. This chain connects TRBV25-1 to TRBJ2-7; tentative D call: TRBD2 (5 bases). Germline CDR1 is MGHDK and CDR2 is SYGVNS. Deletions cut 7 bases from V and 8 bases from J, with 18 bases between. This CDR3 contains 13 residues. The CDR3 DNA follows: TGTGCCAGCACCGAAAGCGGCGGCCGAAAGCAGTACTTC. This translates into CASTESGGRKQYF.

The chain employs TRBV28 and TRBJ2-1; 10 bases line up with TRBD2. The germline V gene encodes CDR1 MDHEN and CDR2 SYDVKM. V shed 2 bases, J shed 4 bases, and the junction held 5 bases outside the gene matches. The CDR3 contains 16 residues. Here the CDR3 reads CASSLPSGSAYNEQFF. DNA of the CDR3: TGTGCCAGCAGTTTACCTAGCGGGAGTGCTTACAATGAGCAGTTCTTC.

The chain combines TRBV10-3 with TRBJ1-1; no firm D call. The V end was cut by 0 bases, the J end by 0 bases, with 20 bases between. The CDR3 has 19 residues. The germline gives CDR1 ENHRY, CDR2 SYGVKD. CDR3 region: CAISESIFPDARMNTEAFF. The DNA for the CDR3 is TGTGCCATCAGTGAGTCGATATTTCCGGATGCCAGGATGAACACTGAAGCTTTCTTT.

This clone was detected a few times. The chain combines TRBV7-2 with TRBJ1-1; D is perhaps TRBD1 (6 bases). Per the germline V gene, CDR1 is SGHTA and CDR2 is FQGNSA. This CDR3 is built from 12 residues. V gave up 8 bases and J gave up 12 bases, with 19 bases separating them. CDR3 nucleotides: TGTGCCAGCTCCGGTCTTATAACAGGGTCTTTCTTT. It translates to CASSGLITGSFF.

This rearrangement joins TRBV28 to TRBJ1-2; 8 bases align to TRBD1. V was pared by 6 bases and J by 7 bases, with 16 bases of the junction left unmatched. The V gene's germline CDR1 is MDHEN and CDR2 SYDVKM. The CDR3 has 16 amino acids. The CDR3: CASRPPGGTGVGGYTF. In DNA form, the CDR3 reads TGTGCCAGCAGACCTCCAGGAGGGACAGGTGTTGGTGGCTACACCTTC.

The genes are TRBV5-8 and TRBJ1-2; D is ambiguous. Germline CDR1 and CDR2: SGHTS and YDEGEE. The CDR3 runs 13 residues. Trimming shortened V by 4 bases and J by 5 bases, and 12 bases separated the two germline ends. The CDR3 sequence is CASSPPFRYGYTF. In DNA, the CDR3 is TGTGCCAGCAGCCCACCCTTCCGGTATGGCTACACCTTC.

CDR3 bases: TGTGCCAGCAGCCGGGACAGGAGCAATTCACCCCTCCACTTT. Amino acids: CASSRDRSNSPLHF. This sequence joins TRBV5-6 and TRBJ1-6; 8 positions agree with TRBD1. Germline V gene lookup returns CDR1 SGHDT and CDR2 YYEEEE. The CDR3 extends over 14 amino acids. V trimming: 4 bases; J trimming: 7 bases; junction bases outside the gene matches: 4. Full variable domain (outside the CDR3, taken from reference TRBV5-6 and TRBJ1-6): DAGVTQSPTHLIKTRGQQVTLRCSPKSGHDTVSWYQQALGQGPQFIFQYYEEEERQRGNFPDRFSGHQFPNYSSELNVNALLLGDSALYLCASSRDRSNSPLHFGNGTRLTVT.

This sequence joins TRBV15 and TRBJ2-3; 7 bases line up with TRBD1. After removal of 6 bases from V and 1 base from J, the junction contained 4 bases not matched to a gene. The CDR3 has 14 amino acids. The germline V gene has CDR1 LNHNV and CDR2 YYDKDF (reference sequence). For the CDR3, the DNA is TGTGCCACCAGTCGAGGGGGCGGCACAGATACGCAGTATTTT. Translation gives CATSRGGGTDTQYF.

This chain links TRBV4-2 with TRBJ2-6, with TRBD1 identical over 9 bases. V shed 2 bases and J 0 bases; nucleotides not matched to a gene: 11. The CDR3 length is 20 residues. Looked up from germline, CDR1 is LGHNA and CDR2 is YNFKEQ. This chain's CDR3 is CASSQPRGQGVGSGANVLTF. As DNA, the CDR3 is TGTGCCAGCAGCCAACCCCGGGGACAGGGAGTCGGCTCTGGGGCCAACGTCCTGACTTTC.

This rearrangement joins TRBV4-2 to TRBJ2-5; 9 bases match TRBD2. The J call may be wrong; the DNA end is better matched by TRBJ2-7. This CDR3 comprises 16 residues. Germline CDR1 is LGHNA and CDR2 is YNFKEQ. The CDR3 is CASSQATGLAHYEQYF. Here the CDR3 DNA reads TGTGCCAGCAGCCAAGCAACGGGACTAGCTCACTACGAGCAGTACTTC.

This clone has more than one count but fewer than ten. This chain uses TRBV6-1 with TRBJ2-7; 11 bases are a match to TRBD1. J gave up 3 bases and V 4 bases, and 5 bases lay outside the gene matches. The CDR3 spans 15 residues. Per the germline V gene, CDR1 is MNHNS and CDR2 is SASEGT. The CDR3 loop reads CASSAGQGANYEQYF. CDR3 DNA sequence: TGTGCCAGCAGTGCCGGACAGGGGGCGAACTACGAGCAGTACTTC.

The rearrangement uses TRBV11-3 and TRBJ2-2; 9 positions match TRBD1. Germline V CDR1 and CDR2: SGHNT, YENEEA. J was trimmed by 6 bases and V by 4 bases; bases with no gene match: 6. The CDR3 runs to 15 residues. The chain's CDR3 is CASSSGTGHAGELFF. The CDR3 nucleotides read TGTGCCAGCAGCTCAGGGACAGGGCACGCCGGGGAGCTGTTTTTT.

CDR3 amino acids: CASSISRRTAGELFF. CDR3 coding DNA: TGTGCCAGTAGTATTTCGCGGAGAACGGCCGGGGAGCTGTTTTTT. The chain carries TRBV19 and TRBJ2-2; D unresolved. V lost 3 bases, J lost 6 bases, and 14 bases lay in between. The CDR3 is 15 amino acids. Germline loops: CDR1 LNHDA, CDR2 SQIVND (reference sequence).

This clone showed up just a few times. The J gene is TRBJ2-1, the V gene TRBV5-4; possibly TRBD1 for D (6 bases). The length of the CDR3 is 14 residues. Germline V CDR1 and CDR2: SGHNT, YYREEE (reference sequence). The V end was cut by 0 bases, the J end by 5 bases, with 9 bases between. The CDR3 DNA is TGTGCCAGCAGCTTGGAAGGGGGTCACAATGAGCAGTTCTTC. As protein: CASSLEGGHNEQFF.

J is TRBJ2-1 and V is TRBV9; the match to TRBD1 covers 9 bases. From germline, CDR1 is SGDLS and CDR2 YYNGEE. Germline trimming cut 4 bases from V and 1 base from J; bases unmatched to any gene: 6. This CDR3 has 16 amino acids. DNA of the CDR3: TGTGCCAGCAGCCAAATGGGACAGGGTTCCTACAATGAGCAGTTCTTC. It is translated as CASSQMGQGSYNEQFF.

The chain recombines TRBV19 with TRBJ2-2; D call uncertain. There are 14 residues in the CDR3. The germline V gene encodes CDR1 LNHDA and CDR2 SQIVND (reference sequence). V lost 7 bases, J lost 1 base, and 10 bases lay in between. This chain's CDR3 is CASIPQKNTGELFF. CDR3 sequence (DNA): TGTGCCAGTATCCCCCAAAAGAACACCGGGGAGCTGTTTTTT.

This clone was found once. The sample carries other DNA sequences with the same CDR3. CDR3 residues: CASSPGQGPYEQYF. CDR3 nucleotides: TGTGCCAGCAGTCCGGGACAGGGTCCCTACGAGCAGTACTTC. V gene TRBV7-2 combines with J gene TRBJ2-7; 9 bases are shared with TRBD1. Germline V lookup: CDR1 SGHTA, CDR2 FQGNSA. The CDR3 has 14 amino acids. J was trimmed by 2 bases and V by 6 bases; bases with no gene match: 5.